The sequence of this T cell receptor beta chain was determined in a study of cytomegalovirus exposure and HLA in healthy donors. PCR involved 60 Vbeta and 13 Jbeta primers. Only in-frame clones appear in the TCRdb table, and some are missing; sequencing was by immunoSEQ multiplex PCR. Of 150,000 to 200,000 clones listed, about 79% are singletons. The CDR3 sequence is 16 residues long. Germline V lookup: CDR1 MNHNY, CDR2 SVGAGI (reference sequence). V gave up 10 bases and J gave up 4 bases; unmatched junction bases: 17. Findings of the study overall: Owing to their indistinguishability, certain V segments, notably TRBV6-2 and TRBV6-3, were excluded. From TCR beta sequences, most subjects' HLA-A and HLA-B alleles were reportedly predicted accurately. Most TCR sequences showed up rarely, but some public TCRs showed up in many donors. Analysis was performed later, and it showed HLA-associated TCR beta chains to be more clonally expanded than equally common others.

A word on this clone: The antigen is unknown.

This receptor was obtained from a woman in her fifties or sixties in good health and CMV-seropositive. The sequenced sample was PBMCs. This chain links TRBV6-6 with TRBJ2-3; 7 bases are a match to TRBD2. CDR3 sequence (DNA): TGTGCCACTGCCCGGCTAGCGGACCACACGGCAGATACGCAGTATTTT. Its protein is CATARLADHTADTQYF.